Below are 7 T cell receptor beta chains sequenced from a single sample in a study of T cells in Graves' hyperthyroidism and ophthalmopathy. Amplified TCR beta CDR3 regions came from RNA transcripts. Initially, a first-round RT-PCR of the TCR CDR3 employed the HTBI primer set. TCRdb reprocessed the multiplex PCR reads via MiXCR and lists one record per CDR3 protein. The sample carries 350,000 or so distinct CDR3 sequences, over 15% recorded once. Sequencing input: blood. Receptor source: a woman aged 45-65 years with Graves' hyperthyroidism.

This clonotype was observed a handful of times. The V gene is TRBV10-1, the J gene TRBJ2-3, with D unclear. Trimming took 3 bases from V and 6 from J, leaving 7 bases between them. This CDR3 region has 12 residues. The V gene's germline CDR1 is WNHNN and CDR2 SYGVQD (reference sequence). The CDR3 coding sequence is TGCGCCAGCAGTGAAAATCGGGATACGCAGTATTTT. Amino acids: CASSENRDTQYF.

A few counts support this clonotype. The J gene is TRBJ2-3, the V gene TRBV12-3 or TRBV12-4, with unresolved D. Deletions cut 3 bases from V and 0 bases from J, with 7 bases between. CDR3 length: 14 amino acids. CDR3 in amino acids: CASSLSSSTDTQYF. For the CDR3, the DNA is TGTGCCAGCAGTTTGAGCAGTAGCACAGATACGCAGTATTTT.

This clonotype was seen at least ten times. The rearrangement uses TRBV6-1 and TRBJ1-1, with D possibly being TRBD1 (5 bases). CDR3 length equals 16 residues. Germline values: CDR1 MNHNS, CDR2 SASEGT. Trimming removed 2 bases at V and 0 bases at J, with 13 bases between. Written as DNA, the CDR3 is TGTGCCAGCAGTGAATCGGCGGGGCGGGTGAACACTGAAGCTTTCTTT. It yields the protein CASSESAGRVNTEAFF.

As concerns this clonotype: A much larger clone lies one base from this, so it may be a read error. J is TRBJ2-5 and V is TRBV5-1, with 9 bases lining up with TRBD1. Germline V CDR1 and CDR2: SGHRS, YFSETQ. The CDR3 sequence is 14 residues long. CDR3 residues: CVSRRTGVQETQYF. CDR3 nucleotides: TGCGTCAGCAGAAGGACAGGGGTCCAAGAGACCCAGTACTTC.

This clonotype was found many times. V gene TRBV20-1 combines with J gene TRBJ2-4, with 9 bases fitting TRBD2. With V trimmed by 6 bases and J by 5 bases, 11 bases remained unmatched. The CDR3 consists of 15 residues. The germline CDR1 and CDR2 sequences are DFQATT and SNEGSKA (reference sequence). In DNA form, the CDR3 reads TGCAGTGCCTCGGCGGGGACTAGCACCCAAAACATTCAGTACTTC. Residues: CSASAGTSTQNIQYF.

The CDR3 bases are TGTGCCAGCAGTTTCAGCTCCTACGAGCAGTACGTC. Translating gives CASSFSSYEQYV. V usage is TRBV2 and J usage is TRBJ2-7; D is unclear. With 5 bases removed from V and 0 bases from J, the gap between germline ends came to 5 bases. Per the germline V gene, CDR1 is SNHLY and CDR2 is FYNNEI. The CDR3 runs 12 residues.

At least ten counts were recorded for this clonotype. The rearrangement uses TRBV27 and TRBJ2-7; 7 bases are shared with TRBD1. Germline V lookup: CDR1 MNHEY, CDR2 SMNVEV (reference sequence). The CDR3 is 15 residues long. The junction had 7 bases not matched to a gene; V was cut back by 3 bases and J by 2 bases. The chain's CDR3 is CASSLEDRPTYEQYF. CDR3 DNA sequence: TGTGCCAGCAGTTTGGAGGACAGGCCAACCTACGAGCAGTACTTC.